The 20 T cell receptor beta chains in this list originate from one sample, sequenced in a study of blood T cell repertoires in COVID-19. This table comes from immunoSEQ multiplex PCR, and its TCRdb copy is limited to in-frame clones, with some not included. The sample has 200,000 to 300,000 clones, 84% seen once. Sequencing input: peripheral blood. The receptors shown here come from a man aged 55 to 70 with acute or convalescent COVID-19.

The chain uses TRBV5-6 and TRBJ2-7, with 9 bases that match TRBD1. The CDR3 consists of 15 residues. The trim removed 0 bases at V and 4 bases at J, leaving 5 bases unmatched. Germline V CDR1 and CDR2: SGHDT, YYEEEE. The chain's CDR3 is CASSLEGTGTYEQYF. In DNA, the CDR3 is TGTGCCAGCAGCTTGGAAGGGACAGGGACGTACGAGCAGTACTTC.

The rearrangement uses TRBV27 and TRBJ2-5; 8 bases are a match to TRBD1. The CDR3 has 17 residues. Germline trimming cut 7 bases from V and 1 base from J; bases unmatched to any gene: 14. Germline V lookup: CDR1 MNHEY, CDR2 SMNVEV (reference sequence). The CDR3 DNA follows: TGTGCCAGCACCCCCAGGCAGACAGGGGTATTCCAAGAGACCCAGTACTTC. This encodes CASTPRQTGVFQETQYF.

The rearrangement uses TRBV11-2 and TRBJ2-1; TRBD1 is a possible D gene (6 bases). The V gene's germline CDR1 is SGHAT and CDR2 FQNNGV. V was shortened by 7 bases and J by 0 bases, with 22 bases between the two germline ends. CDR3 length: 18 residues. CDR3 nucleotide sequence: TGTGCCAGCACCCCTCAGGGGTCCTCCCTGAGCTCCTACAATGAGCAGTTCTTC. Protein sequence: CASTPQGSSLSSYNEQFF.

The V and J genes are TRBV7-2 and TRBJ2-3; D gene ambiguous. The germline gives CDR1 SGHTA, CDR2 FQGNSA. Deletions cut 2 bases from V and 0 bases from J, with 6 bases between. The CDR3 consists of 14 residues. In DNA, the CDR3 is TGTGCCAGCAGCTTACGCGGTAGCACAGATACGCAGTATTTT. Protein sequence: CASSLRGSTDTQYF. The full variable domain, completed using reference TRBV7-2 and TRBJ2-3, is GAGVSQSPSNKVTEKGKDVELRCDPISGHTALYWYRQSLGQGLEFLIYFQGNSAPDKSGLPSDRFSAERTGGSVSTLTIQRTQQEDSAVYLCASSLRGSTDTQYFGPGTRLTVL.

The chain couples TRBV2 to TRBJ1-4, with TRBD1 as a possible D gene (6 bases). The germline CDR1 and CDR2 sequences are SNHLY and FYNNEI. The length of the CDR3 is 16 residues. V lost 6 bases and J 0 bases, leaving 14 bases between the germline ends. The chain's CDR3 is CASSPRRGSTNEKLFF. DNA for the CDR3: TGTGCCAGCAGCCCCCGCAGGGGTTCAACTAATGAAAAACTGTTTTTT.

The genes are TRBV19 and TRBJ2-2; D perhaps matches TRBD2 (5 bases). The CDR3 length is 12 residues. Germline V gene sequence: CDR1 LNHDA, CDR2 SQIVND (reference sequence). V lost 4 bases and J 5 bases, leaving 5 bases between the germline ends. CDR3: CASSSGTGELFF. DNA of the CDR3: TGTGCCAGTAGTAGCGGGACCGGGGAGCTGTTTTTT.

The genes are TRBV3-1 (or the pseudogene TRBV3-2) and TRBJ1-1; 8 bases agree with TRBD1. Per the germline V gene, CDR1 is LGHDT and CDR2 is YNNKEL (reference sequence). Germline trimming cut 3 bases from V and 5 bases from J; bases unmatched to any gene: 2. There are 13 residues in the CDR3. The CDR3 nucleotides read TGTGCCAGCAGCCACAGGGGGCAGACTGAAGCTTTCTTT. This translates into CASSHRGQTEAFF.

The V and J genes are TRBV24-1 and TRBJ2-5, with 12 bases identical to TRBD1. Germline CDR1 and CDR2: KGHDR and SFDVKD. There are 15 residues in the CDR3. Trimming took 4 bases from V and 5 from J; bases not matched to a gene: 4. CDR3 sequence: CATSDPGTGGETQYF. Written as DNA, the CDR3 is TGTGCCACCAGTGACCCCGGGACAGGGGGCGAGACCCAGTACTTC.

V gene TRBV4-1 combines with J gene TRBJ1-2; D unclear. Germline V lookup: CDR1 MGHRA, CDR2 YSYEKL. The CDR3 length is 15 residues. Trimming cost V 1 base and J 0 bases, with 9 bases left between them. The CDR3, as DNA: TGCGCCAGCAGCCAAGGTTCCGGTCCTAACTATGGCTACACCTTC. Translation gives CASSQGSGPNYGYTF.

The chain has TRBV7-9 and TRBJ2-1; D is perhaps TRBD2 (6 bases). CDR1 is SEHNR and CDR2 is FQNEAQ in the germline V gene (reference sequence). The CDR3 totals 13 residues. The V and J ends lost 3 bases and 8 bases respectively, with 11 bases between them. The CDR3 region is CASSFSGKDEQFF. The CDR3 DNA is TGTGCCAGCAGCTTTAGCGGAAAGGATGAGCAGTTCTTC.

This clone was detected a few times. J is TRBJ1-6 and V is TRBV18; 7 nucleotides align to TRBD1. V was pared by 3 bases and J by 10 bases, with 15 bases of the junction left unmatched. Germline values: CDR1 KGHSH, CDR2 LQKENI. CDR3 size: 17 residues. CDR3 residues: CASSPINSRGAGSPLHF. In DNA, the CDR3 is TGTGCCAGCTCACCGATCAACTCCAGGGGGGCTGGGTCACCCCTCCACTTT.

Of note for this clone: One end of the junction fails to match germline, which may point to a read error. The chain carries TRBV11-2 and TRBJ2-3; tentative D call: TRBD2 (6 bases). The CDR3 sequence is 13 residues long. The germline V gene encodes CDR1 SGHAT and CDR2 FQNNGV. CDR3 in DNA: TGTGCCAGCAACTTAGCTGGTAGCGGTGCGCAGTATTTT. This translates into CASNLAGSGAQYF.

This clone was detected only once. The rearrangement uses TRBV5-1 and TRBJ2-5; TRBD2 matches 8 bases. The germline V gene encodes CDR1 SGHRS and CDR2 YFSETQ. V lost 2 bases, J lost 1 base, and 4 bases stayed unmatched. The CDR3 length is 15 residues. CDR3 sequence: CASSLIGTSQETQYF. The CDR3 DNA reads TGCGCCAGCAGCTTAATCGGGACTAGCCAAGAGACCCAGTACTTC.

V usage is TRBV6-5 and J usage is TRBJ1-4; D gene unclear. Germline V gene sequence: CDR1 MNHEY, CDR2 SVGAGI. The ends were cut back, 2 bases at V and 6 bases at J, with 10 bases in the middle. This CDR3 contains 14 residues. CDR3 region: CASSYTDYDEKLFF. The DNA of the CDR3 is TGTGCCAGCAGTTACACGGACTATGATGAAAAACTGTTTTTT.

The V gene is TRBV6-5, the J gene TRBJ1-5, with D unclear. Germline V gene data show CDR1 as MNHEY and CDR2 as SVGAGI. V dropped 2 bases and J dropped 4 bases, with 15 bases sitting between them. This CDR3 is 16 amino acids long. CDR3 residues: CASSYDFGKGNQPQHF. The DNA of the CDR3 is TGTGCCAGCAGTTACGATTTCGGGAAGGGTAATCAGCCCCAGCATTTT.

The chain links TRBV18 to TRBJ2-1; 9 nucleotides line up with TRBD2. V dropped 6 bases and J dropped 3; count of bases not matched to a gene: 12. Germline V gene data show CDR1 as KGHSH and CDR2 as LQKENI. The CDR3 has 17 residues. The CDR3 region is CASSPAGGDLGYNEQFF. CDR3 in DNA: TGTGCCAGCTCCCCGGCGGGAGGGGACCTGGGCTACAATGAGCAGTTCTTC.

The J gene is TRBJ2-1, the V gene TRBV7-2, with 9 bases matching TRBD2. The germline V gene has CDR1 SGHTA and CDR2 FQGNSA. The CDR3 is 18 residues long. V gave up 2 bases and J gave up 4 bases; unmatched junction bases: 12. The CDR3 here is CASSLTSGAGGRYNEQFF. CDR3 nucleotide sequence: TGTGCCAGCAGCTTAACTAGTGGGGCGGGAGGGCGGTACAATGAGCAGTTCTTC.

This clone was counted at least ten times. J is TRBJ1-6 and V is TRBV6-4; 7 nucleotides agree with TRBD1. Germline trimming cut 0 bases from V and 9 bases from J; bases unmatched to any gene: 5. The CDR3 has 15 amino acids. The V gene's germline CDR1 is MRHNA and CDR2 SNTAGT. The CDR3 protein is CASSDSTGAASPLHF. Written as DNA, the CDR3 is TGTGCCAGCAGTGACTCAACAGGGGCTGCTTCACCCCTCCACTTT.

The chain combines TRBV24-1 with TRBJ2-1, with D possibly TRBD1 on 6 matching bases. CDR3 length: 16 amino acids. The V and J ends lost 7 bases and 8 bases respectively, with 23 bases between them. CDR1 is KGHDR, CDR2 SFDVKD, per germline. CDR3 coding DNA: TGTGCCACCAGCGGTCCTAGCCAGGGGAAGGTCGATGAGCAGTTCTTC. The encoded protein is CATSGPSQGKVDEQFF.

CDR3 residues: CASSPHRQGAAEQYF. Here the CDR3 DNA reads TGCGCCAGCAGCCCACATCGACAGGGGGCGGCGGAGCAGTACTTC. The chain joins TRBV4-3 to TRBJ2-7; 10 bases fit TRBD1. This CDR3 contains 15 residues. Losses at the gene ends were 4 bases for V and 7 bases for J; bases not matched to a gene: 10. Per the germline V gene, CDR1 is LGHNA and CDR2 is YSLEER.